This TCR beta chain was retrieved from a study of T-cell reconstitution after alpha-beta-depleted transplantation in children. Notes on the study in general: Several hundred rapidly expanded clones from non-depleted graft cells reportedly supplied alpha-beta T cells about two months post-transplant. There were some patients whose high TCRbeta diversity at day 60 came from surviving recipient T cells and thymic progenitors. Counts and diversity of T cells one year after transplant came mostly from newly produced T cells.

The CDR3 consists of 15 residues. The V segment lost 5 bases and the J segment 2 bases; nucleotides outside the gene matches: 6. Germline V lookup: CDR1 KGHSH, CDR2 LQKENI. This clonotype occurred many times. As yet, its antigen is unknown. The TCRbeta library incorporated unique molecular identifiers. TCRdb analysed the PCR reads with MiXCR anew, one entry per CDR3 protein. Altogether roughly 100,000 distinct CDR3 sequences are present, around 7.8% being singletons, with the ten largest covering around 15%. Sample: PBMCs, taken before TCRalphabeta/CD19-depleted stem cell transplant. The TCR sequence derives from a boy between 2 and 10 years old with acute lymphoblastic leukemia, due to receive a stem cell transplant. This chain joins TRBV18 and TRBJ2-7; 10 bases line up with TRBD2. The chain's CDR3 is CASSSASGGPYEQYF. Here the CDR3 DNA reads TGTGCCAGCTCATCCGCTAGCGGGGGTCCCTACGAGCAGTACTTC.